The 20 T cell receptor beta chains given below trace back to one sample, sequenced in a study of blood T cell repertoires in COVID-19. Only in-frame clones appear in the TCRdb table, and some are missing; sequencing was by immunoSEQ multiplex PCR. The data show 200,000 to 250,000 clones, with roughly 88% seen just once and 2% to 2.5% held by the top ten. The material sequenced was peripheral blood. These receptors originate from a man between 25 and 39 years old who had recovered from COVID-19.

The chain couples TRBV2 to TRBJ2-2; D might be TRBD1 (5 bases). The CDR3 runs 12 residues. The germline gives CDR1 SNHLY, CDR2 FYNNEI. Trimming removed 7 bases from V and 8 bases from J, with 11 bases in between. CDR3: CASIQGVGELFF. Written as DNA, the CDR3 is TGTGCCAGCATCCAGGGTGTGGGGGAGCTGTTTTTT. Together with reference TRBV2 and TRBJ2-2, the CDR3 gives the full variable domain: EPEVTQTPSHQVTQMGQEVILRCVPISNHLYFYWYRQILGQKVEFLVSFYNNEISEKSEIFDDQFSVERPDGSNFTLKIRSTKLEDSAMYFCASIQGVGELFFGEGSRLTVL.

The rearrangement links TRBV19 to TRBJ1-3; 7 positions match TRBD1. V lost 6 bases to trimming and J lost 0 bases; unmatched junction nucleotides: 5. Germline CDR1 and CDR2: LNHDA and SQIVND (reference sequence). This CDR3 is built from 15 residues. Here the CDR3 DNA reads TGTGCCAGTAGCCTGACAGGGACCTCTGGAAACACCATATATTTT. This encodes CASSLTGTSGNTIYF.

This chain links TRBV18 with TRBJ2-1; weak D call: TRBD1 (6 bases). Trimming removed 2 bases from V and 3 bases from J, with 11 bases in between. This CDR3 has 15 amino acids. Germline values: CDR1 KGHSH, CDR2 LQKENI. CDR3 nucleotide sequence: TGTGCCAGCTCACCAAGGAGACAGGACTACAATGAGCAGTTCTTC. Residues: CASSPRRQDYNEQFF.

The rearrangement links TRBV9 to TRBJ2-7, with 14 bases lining up with TRBD2. The CDR3 runs to 16 residues. Germline V lookup: CDR1 SGDLS, CDR2 YYNGEE. V lost 4 bases and J lost 0; bases outside the gene matches: 3. The CDR3 loop is CASSPGTSGSSYEQYF. CDR3 coding DNA: TGTGCCAGCAGCCCAGGGACTAGCGGGAGCTCCTACGAGCAGTACTTC.

The chain is built from TRBV21-1 and TRBJ2-3; TRBD1 is the table's D call, not checked against the DNA. TRBV21-1 is a pseudogene segment. The length of the CDR3 is 12 residues. CDR3 sequence: CASSQRGDTQYF. CDR3 DNA: TGTGCCAGCAGCCAAAGGGGGGATACGCAGTATTTT.

This clone showed up just once. This chain uses TRBV5-4 with TRBJ2-7, with 10 bases identical to TRBD1. The CDR3 contains 15 residues. Germline values: CDR1 SGHNT, CDR2 YYREEE (reference sequence). V shed 4 bases, J shed 5 bases, and the junction held 9 bases outside the gene matches. The CDR3 nucleotides are TGTGCCAGCAGCGCGGTGACAGGGGGCTTGGACGAGCAGTACTTC. It translates to CASSAVTGGLDEQYF. The whole variable domain, filled in from reference TRBV5-4 and TRBJ2-7, reads ETGVTQSPTHLIKTRGQQVTLRCSSQSGHNTVSWYQQALGQGPQFIFQYYREEENGRGNFPPRFSGLQFPNYSSELNVNALELDDSALYLCASSAVTGGLDEQYFGPGTRLTVT.

Only a few counts were recorded for this clone. The chain has TRBV19 and TRBJ2-3; 12 nucleotides line up with TRBD2. The CDR3 covers 16 residues. Germline values: CDR1 LNHDA, CDR2 SQIVND (reference sequence). V lost 10 bases, J lost 0 bases, and 8 bases stayed unmatched. The DNA for the CDR3 is TGTGCCACACTAGCGGGGGGTTCTATGAGCACAGATACGCAGTATTTT. Amino acid sequence: CATLAGGSMSTDTQYF.

The rearrangement joins TRBV6-6 to TRBJ2-5; D is undetermined. The CDR3 is made up of 13 amino acids. Trimming took 5 bases from V and 0 from J, leaving 7 bases between them. Germline V gives CDR1 MNHNY, CDR2 SVGAGI (reference sequence). Written as DNA, the CDR3 is TGTGCCAGCAGTACCTCTAACCAAGAGACCCAGTACTTC. Its protein is CASSTSNQETQYF.

The gene calls are TRBV3-1 (or the pseudogene TRBV3-2) and TRBJ1-4, with 9 bases that match TRBD1. Germline V gene data show CDR1 as LGHDT and CDR2 as YNNKEL (reference sequence). There are 16 residues in the CDR3. V shed 4 bases and J 8 bases; nucleotides not matched to a gene: 11. This chain's CDR3 is CASSRAGQGWREKLFF. The CDR3 coding sequence is TGTGCCAGCAGCCGGGCGGGACAGGGCTGGCGGGAAAAACTGTTTTTT.

The chain joins TRBV6-2 or TRBV6-3 to TRBJ1-1; 8 positions agree with TRBD1. CDR1 and CDR2 (germline): MNHEY, SVGEGT. With 5 bases clipped from V and 3 bases from J, the junction kept 23 bases outside the gene matches. This CDR3 is 20 amino acids long. The CDR3 protein is CASSPHVWTGKKGADTEAFF. CDR3 bases: TGTGCCAGCAGTCCCCACGTATGGACAGGGAAGAAAGGGGCCGACACTGAAGCTTTCTTT.

The chain has TRBV7-7 and TRBJ2-5; no definite D call. CDR1 SSHAT and CDR2 FNYEAQ come from the germline V gene (reference sequence). Between the trimmed V and J ends, which lost 6 bases and 4 bases, there was a span of 9 bases. This CDR3 spans 12 amino acids. CDR3 coding DNA: TGTGCCAGCAGTCTACCTGGAGAGACCCAGTACTTC. It yields the protein CASSLPGETQYF.

The gene calls are TRBV7-2 and TRBJ2-7; the match to TRBD1 covers 8 bases. The CDR3 contains 13 residues. Trimming removed 5 bases from V and 6 bases from J; junction bases left unmatched: 6. CDR1 and CDR2 (germline): SGHTA, FQGNSA. CDR3 sequence reads: CASSLTTGGEQYF. As DNA, the CDR3 is TGTGCCAGCAGCCTAACAACAGGGGGCGAGCAGTACTTC.

This chain links TRBV2 with TRBJ2-3; 8 bases are shared with TRBD2. Per germline, CDR1 SNHLY and CDR2 FYNNEI. Trimming at V came to 7 bases and at J to 3 bases, leaving 9 bases not matched to a gene. The CDR3 runs 15 residues. CDR3 in DNA: TGTGCCAGCACCATAGACGGGGGGGGAACAGATACGCAGTATTTT. Encoded protein: CASTIDGGGTDTQYF.

The chain joins TRBV18 to TRBJ2-7, with D perhaps matching TRBD1 (5 bases). The CDR3 loop spans 14 amino acids. V was cut by 5 bases and J by 1 base, with 12 bases left in between. Germline V lookup: CDR1 KGHSH, CDR2 LQKENI. The CDR3 nucleotides read TGTGCCAGCTCATATGGGGCTTTATCCTACGAGCAGTACTTC. Protein product: CASSYGALSYEQYF.

The chain employs TRBV27 and TRBJ2-4; no definite D call. This CDR3 contains 11 residues. V lost 4 bases, J lost 9 bases, and 7 bases lay in between. The V gene's germline CDR1 is MNHEY and CDR2 SMNVEV (reference sequence). The CDR3 protein is CASSSSLIQYF. DNA for the CDR3: TGTGCCAGCAGTTCCTCACTCATTCAGTACTTC.

The chain combines TRBV7-8 with TRBJ1-5; D unresolved. The CDR3 runs 13 residues. Germline values: CDR1 SGHVS, CDR2 FQNEAQ. Deletions cut 1 base from V and 11 bases from J, with 12 bases between. Here the CDR3 reads CASSLDHQSAQHF. The CDR3, as DNA: TGTGCCAGCAGCTTAGATCACCAATCGGCCCAGCATTTT.

The V and J genes are TRBV7-8 and TRBJ2-3, with 10 positions matching TRBD1. The CDR3 length is 15 residues. In germline, CDR1 is SGHVS, CDR2 FQNEAQ. After removal of 4 bases from V and 6 bases from J, the junction contained 7 bases not matched to a gene. CDR3 in amino acids: CASSSGTGARDTQYF. The CDR3 DNA follows: TGTGCCAGCAGCTCCGGGACAGGGGCGCGGGATACGCAGTATTTT.

This chain links TRBV7-9 with TRBJ1-6; maybe TRBD1 (5 bases). CDR1 and CDR2 from the germline V gene are SEHNR and FQNEAQ (reference sequence). The length of the CDR3 is 16 residues. V was trimmed by 5 bases and J by 9 bases, leaving 20 bases between them. CDR3: CASSAIGTGLSSPLHF. The CDR3 coding sequence is TGTGCCAGCAGCGCGATAGGCACAGGCCTCAGTTCACCCCTCCACTTT. The complete variable domain, with remaining parts taken from reference TRBV7-9 and TRBJ1-6, reads DTGVSQNPRHKITKRGQNVTFRCDPISEHNRLYWYRQTLGQGPEFLTYFQNEAQLEKSRLLSDRFSAERPKGSFSTLEIQRTEQGDSAMYLCASSAIGTGLSSPLHFGNGTRLTVT.

The V gene is TRBV27, the J gene TRBJ2-6; possible D gene TRBD1, 5 bases. CDR3 length equals 15 residues. The germline CDR1 and CDR2 sequences are MNHEY and SMNVEV (reference sequence). Trimming pared 4 bases from V and 4 bases from J, leaving 11 bases between. The CDR3, as DNA: TGTGCCAGCAGTTCTAGGGGATCCGGGGCCAACGTCCTGACTTTC. This codes for CASSSRGSGANVLTF.

The rearrangement joins TRBV19 to TRBJ1-5; D gene unclear. V gave up 0 bases and J gave up 7 bases, with 13 bases separating them. The germline V gene has CDR1 LNHDA and CDR2 SQIVND (reference sequence). CDR3 length: 15 residues. CDR3 protein: CASSIDRETGQPQHF. The CDR3 region has the DNA TGTGCCAGTAGTATAGATCGGGAGACGGGGCAGCCCCAGCATTTT.